What follows are 23 T cell receptor beta chains derived from one specimen sequenced in a study of blood T cell repertoires in COVID-19. Repertoires were generated with immunoSEQ multiplex PCR, while TCRdb's copy carries only in-frame clones and drops some. This table has roughly 260,000 clones, about 87% appearing once. Sequenced: peripheral blood. The source is a woman aged 50 to 60 with acute or convalescent COVID-19.

V gene TRBV5-1 combines with J gene TRBJ1-1; the D is unclear. The germline gives CDR1 SGHRS, CDR2 YFSETQ. The CDR3 is 18 residues long. The ends were cut back, 0 bases at V and 1 base at J, with 19 bases in the middle. CDR3 sequence reads: CASSLAERSDGQNTEAFF. The CDR3 bases are TGCGCCAGCAGCTTGGCCGAGCGTAGCGACGGGCAGAACACTGAAGCTTTCTTT.

The genes are TRBV7-2 and TRBJ1-5; D not certain. The germline V and J ends were trimmed by 3 bases and 6 bases, with 12 bases remaining between them. Germline assignment: CDR1 SGHTA and CDR2 FQGNSA. The CDR3 has 14 amino acids. The CDR3 DNA reads TGTGCCAGCAGCTTGAAAGGGAGCGGTCAGCCCCAGCATTTT. This codes for CASSLKGSGQPQHF.

In its sample, this clone was seen once. This chain uses TRBV29-1 with TRBJ1-1, with 7 bases matching TRBD1. V dropped 4 bases and J dropped 0; count of bases not matched to a gene: 5. Germline-derived CDR1 and CDR2 are SQVTM and ANQGSEA. The CDR3 sequence is 14 residues long. The CDR3 nucleotides read TGCAGCGTTGGAGGGACAGAATTGAACACTGAAGCTTTCTTT. Translation gives CSVGGTELNTEAFF.

This clone was observed a single time. The J gene is TRBJ2-1, the V gene TRBV5-1; D perhaps matches TRBD1 (9 bases). The V end was cut by 3 bases, the J end by 10 bases, with 32 bases between. Germline V lookup: CDR1 SGHRS, CDR2 YFSETQ. This CDR3 is built from 19 residues. The chain's CDR3 is CASSSPGTGFPAGAWEQFF. For the CDR3, the DNA is TGCGCCAGCAGCTCCCCCGGGACAGGGTTTCCAGCGGGAGCATGGGAGCAGTTCTTC.

This sequence joins TRBV27 and TRBJ1-1; 10 positions agree with TRBD1. The CDR3 consists of 20 residues. V was pared by 0 bases and J by 1 base, with 14 bases of the junction left unmatched. Germline lookup yields CDR1 MNHEY and CDR2 SMNVEV (reference sequence). The CDR3, as DNA: TGTGCCAGCAGTTTATCTCAGCGCGACAGGGGGCTAGTCGAGAACACTGAAGCTTTCTTT. This translates into CASSLSQRDRGLVENTEAFF.

This clone appeared a few times. The chain uses TRBV30 and TRBJ2-3, with 7 bases that match TRBD2. Per the germline V gene, CDR1 is GTSNPN and CDR2 is SVGIG (reference sequence). With 3 bases clipped from V and 0 bases from J, the junction kept 0 bases outside the gene matches. The CDR3 length is 13 residues. CDR3 nucleotide sequence: TGTGCCTGGAGCGGGGGGAGCACAGATACGCAGTATTTT. Residues: CAWSGGSTDTQYF.

The chain is built from TRBV19 and TRBJ1-5; D perhaps matches TRBD1 (6 bases). Trimming took off 1 base at V and 6 bases at J, with 16 bases between the two ends. The germline V gene encodes CDR1 LNHDA and CDR2 SQIVND (reference sequence). The CDR3 covers 16 residues. The CDR3 sequence is CASSIGRGRYFQPQHF. The CDR3 DNA is TGTGCCAGTAGTATAGGCAGGGGCCGTTATTTTCAGCCCCAGCATTTT.

The genes are TRBV28 and TRBJ2-3; unclear D gene. The germline V and J ends were trimmed by 6 bases and 2 bases, with 15 bases remaining between them. Germline lookup yields CDR1 MDHEN and CDR2 SYDVKM. The CDR3 length is 15 residues. Here the CDR3 DNA reads TGTGCCAGCAGAAGCGCCATTGCTTTCACAGATACGCAGTATTTT. Translated: CASRSAIAFTDTQYF.

V usage is TRBV4-2 and J usage is TRBJ1-1; D may be TRBD1 (6 bases). V was shortened by 4 bases and J by 3 bases, with 12 bases between the two germline ends. This CDR3 has 14 residues. Germline V CDR1 and CDR2: LGHNA, YNFKEQ. The CDR3 loop reads CASSPQGGDTEAFF. The CDR3 bases are TGTGCCAGCAGCCCACAGGGAGGGGACACTGAAGCTTTCTTT.

This clone was picked up a small number of times. The chain combines TRBV12-5 with TRBJ1-5; 8 positions agree with TRBD1. V was pared by 1 base and J by 3 bases, with 8 bases of the junction left unmatched. This CDR3 has 17 amino acids. Per the germline V gene, CDR1 is LGHNT and CDR2 is FRNRAP. The CDR3 loop reads CASGLAYGQGYNQPQHF. DNA for the CDR3: TGTGCTAGTGGTTTGGCCTACGGACAGGGTTACAATCAGCCCCAGCATTTT.

V and J are TRBV7-8 and TRBJ1-1, with D hard to call. There are 12 residues in the CDR3. CDR1 and CDR2 from the germline V gene are SGHVS and FQNEAQ. The V end lost 2 bases, the J end lost 1 base, and 2 bases lay between the germline ends. In nucleotides, the CDR3 is TGTGCCAGCAGCTTACAGAACACTGAAGCTTTCTTT. It yields the protein CASSLQNTEAFF.

This chain links TRBV9 with TRBJ1-2, with no clear D. This CDR3 is built from 13 residues. The germline gives CDR1 SGDLS, CDR2 YYNGEE. Trimming removed 3 bases from V and 0 bases from J, with 6 bases in between. CDR3 nucleotides: TGTGCCAGCAGCGCCACAGCTAACTATGGCTACACCTTC. This gives the protein CASSATANYGYTF. The variable domain in full, completed from reference TRBV9 and TRBJ1-2, reads DSGVTQTPKHLITATGQRVTLRCSPRSGDLSVYWYQQSLDQGLQFLIQYYNGEERAKGNILERFSAQQFPDLHSELNLSSLELGDSALYFCASSATANYGYTFGSGTRLTVV.

This rearrangement joins TRBV27 to TRBJ2-3; D may be TRBD2 (5 bases). V dropped 4 bases and J dropped 6 bases, with 11 bases sitting between them. The CDR3 length is 13 residues. Germline V gene data show CDR1 as MNHEY and CDR2 as SMNVEV (reference sequence). CDR3 bases: TGTGCCAGCAGTTACAAAGCGGTGGATACGCAGTATTTT. Protein: CASSYKAVDTQYF.

A single count supports this clone. The rearrangement joins TRBV6-5 to TRBJ1-5; TRBD1 agrees at 9 bases. J was trimmed by 2 bases and V by 4 bases; bases with no gene match: 6. The germline V gene has CDR1 MNHEY and CDR2 SVGAGI. The length of the CDR3 is 16 residues. CDR3 amino acids: CASSSKGQGRNQPQHF. The CDR3 DNA sequence: TGTGCCAGCAGTTCAAAGGGACAGGGCCGCAATCAGCCCCAGCATTTT.

The chain uses TRBV18 and TRBJ2-5; D may be TRBD2 (6 bases). Germline values: CDR1 KGHSH, CDR2 LQKENI. Trimming cost V 3 bases and J 5 bases, with 13 bases left between them. The CDR3 contains 14 residues. DNA of the CDR3: TGTGCCAGCTCACCGTCGCGGGACGGGGAGACCCAGTACTTC. Protein sequence: CASSPSRDGETQYF.

The chain carries TRBV19 and TRBJ2-7; TRBD1 matches 8 bases. V shed 6 bases and J 6 bases; nucleotides not matched to a gene: 13. Germline V gene data show CDR1 as LNHDA and CDR2 as SQIVND (reference sequence). The length of the CDR3 is 15 residues. Here the CDR3 reads CASSGTGPGVGEQYF. As DNA, the CDR3 is TGTGCCAGTAGCGGGACAGGCCCGGGGGTTGGCGAGCAGTACTTC.

V and J are TRBV7-9 and TRBJ1-2, with TRBD1 matching over 9 bases. This CDR3 contains 15 residues. Germline V lookup: CDR1 SEHNR, CDR2 FQNEAQ (reference sequence). V shed 1 base and J 6 bases; nucleotides not matched to a gene: 6. The CDR3 loop is CASSLDGTGLNGYTF. The CDR3 DNA is TGTGCCAGCAGCTTAGATGGGACAGGGTTAAATGGCTACACCTTC.

V usage is TRBV3-1 (or the pseudogene TRBV3-2) and J usage is TRBJ2-3; D remains ambiguous. V was clipped by 0 bases and J by 0 bases, with 10 bases between them. From germline, CDR1 is LGHDT and CDR2 YNNKEL (reference sequence). This CDR3 spans 16 amino acids. This CDR3 reads CASSQERLPSTDTQYF. The CDR3 region has the DNA TGTGCCAGCAGCCAAGAGCGCCTCCCTAGCACAGATACGCAGTATTTT.

The chain links TRBV6-5 to TRBJ1-4, with a possible D match to TRBD1 (5 bases). The CDR3 length is 12 residues. The germline CDR1 and CDR2 sequences are MNHEY and SVGAGI. The CDR3 bases are TGTGTGGTAGGGGCGGGACGAGAAAAACTGTTTTTT. Its protein is CVVGAGREKLFF.

The chain links TRBV5-6 to TRBJ1-4, with D tentatively TRBD1 (6 bases). Germline loops: CDR1 SGHDT, CDR2 YYEEEE. Trimming took off 3 bases at V and 0 bases at J, with 12 bases between the two ends. CDR3 length: 16 residues. The CDR3 DNA is TGTGCCAGCAGCTCCGGGACACCTGCAACTAATGAAAAACTGTTTTTT. The encoded protein is CASSSGTPATNEKLFF.

This chain connects TRBV28 to TRBJ2-7, with TRBD1 identical over 7 bases. The germline gives CDR1 MDHEN, CDR2 SYDVKM. The CDR3 loop spans 14 amino acids. V was clipped by 6 bases and J by 1 base; unmatched bases: 6. CDR3 sequence: CASSILGQSYEQYF. For the CDR3, the DNA is TGTGCCAGCAGCATCCTGGGACAGTCCTACGAGCAGTACTTC.

This clone was counted a few times. The V gene is TRBV19, the J gene TRBJ1-2; D may be TRBD1 (5 bases). Trimming took off 4 bases at V and 4 bases at J, with 16 bases between the two ends. The CDR3 is made up of 15 amino acids. Per germline, CDR1 LNHDA and CDR2 SQIVND (reference sequence). CDR3: CASSRAGLVTYGYTF. Written as DNA, the CDR3 is TGTGCCAGTAGTAGAGCGGGACTCGTAACCTATGGCTACACCTTC. Full variable domain (rest looked up from reference TRBV19 and TRBJ1-2): DGGITQSPKYLFRKEGQNVTLSCEQNLNHDAMYWYRQDPGQGLRLIYYSQIVNDFQKGDIAEGYSVSREKKESFPLTVTSAQKNPTAFYLCASSRAGLVTYGYTFGSGTRLTVV.

The chain uses TRBV2 and TRBJ2-2; weak D call: TRBD2 (5 bases). Looked up from germline, CDR1 is SNHLY and CDR2 is FYNNEI. The V end lost 8 bases, the J end lost 7 bases, and 14 bases lay between the germline ends. This CDR3 spans 13 amino acids. CDR3 sequence: CASCREGGGELFF. CDR3 in DNA: TGTGCCAGCTGCCGAGAGGGTGGCGGGGAGCTGTTTTTT.